This T cell receptor beta chain was recovered during a study of Graves' ophthalmopathy and Graves' hyperthyroidism. RNA transcripts were the source from which TCR beta CDR3 regions were amplified. Investigators did first-round RT-PCR with HTBI primers, then second-round multiplex PCR. From the multiplex PCR reads, TCRdb called clonotypes with MiXCR, one entry per CDR3 protein. The repertoire holds approximately 700,000 distinct CDR3 sequences, roughly 39% seen once, with 3.3% in the top ten. Moderately to severely active ophthalmopathy under 3 months, CAS at least 3, NOSPECS at least 4. Physicians reached a diagnosis by relying on clinical symptoms, serum thyroxine, TRAb, thyroid ultrasound and orbital computed tomography. Germline CDR1 and CDR2: SGHTA and FQGNSA. The trim removed 2 bases at V and 5 bases at J, leaving 8 bases unmatched. This CDR3 comprises 15 residues. Points from the study as a whole: The authors also found most expanded thyroid clonotypes above 0.001 frequency in blood. Sensitivity of about 90% and specificity of around 80% were achieved when a 13-signature model separated ophthalmopathy from stable hyperthyroidism.

This clonotype has at least ten counts. Its antigen is unidentified. The sequenced sample was peripheral blood. The TCR comes from an adult man with Graves' ophthalmopathy. V is TRBV7-2 and J is TRBJ1-2; 7 bases line up with TRBD1. As DNA, the CDR3 is TGTGCCAGCAGCTTAAAAGGGGGCGGCGGATATGGCTACACCTTC. Translating gives CASSLKGGGGYGYTF.